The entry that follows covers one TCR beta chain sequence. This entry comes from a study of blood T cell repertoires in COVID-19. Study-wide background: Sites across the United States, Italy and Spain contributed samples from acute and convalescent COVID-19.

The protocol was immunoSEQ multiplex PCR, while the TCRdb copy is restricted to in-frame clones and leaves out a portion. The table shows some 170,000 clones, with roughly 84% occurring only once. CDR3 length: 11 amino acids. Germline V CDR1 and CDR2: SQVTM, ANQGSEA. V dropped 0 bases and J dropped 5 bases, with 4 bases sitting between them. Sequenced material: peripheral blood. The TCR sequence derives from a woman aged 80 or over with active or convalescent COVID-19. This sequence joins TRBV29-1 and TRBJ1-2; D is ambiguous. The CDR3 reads CSVEDEYGYTF. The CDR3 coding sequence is TGCAGCGTTGAAGATGAGTATGGCTACACCTTC.